One sample yielded the 17 T cell receptor beta chains listed below, sequenced in a study of glioma-infiltrating T cells after dendritic cell vaccination. Profiled with immunoSEQ multiplex PCR; TCRdb holds only in-frame clones, not every one. This sample carries tens of thousands of clones, roughly 87% of them seen once, and the ten largest clones take 10% to 12%. The input for sequencing was blood, taken before dendritic cell vaccination. The receptors shown here come from a human donor with glioblastoma.

This chain connects TRBV7-2 to TRBJ1-2; no definite D call. Trimming shortened V by 1 base and J by 6 bases, and 15 bases separated the two germline ends. The CDR3 extends over 15 amino acids. The V gene's germline CDR1 is SGHTA and CDR2 FQGNSA. The CDR3 bases are TGTGCCAGCAGCTTAGATCTGGGAAGCGGGGATGGCTACACCTTC. This gives the protein CASSLDLGSGDGYTF.

The rearrangement uses TRBV11-2 and TRBJ2-7; 12 bases map to TRBD2. The CDR3 spans 15 residues. The germline CDR1 and CDR2 sequences are SGHAT and FQNNGV. V was clipped by 4 bases and J by 6 bases; unmatched bases: 7. CDR3 protein: CASSSASGRAVEQYF. CDR3 coding DNA: TGTGCCAGCAGCTCAGCTAGCGGGAGGGCGGTCGAGCAGTACTTC.

This clone has just a few counts. The chain carries TRBV5-1 and TRBJ2-7; 9 positions agree with TRBD1. The CDR3 loop spans 16 amino acids. Unmatched junction bases numbered 8, after V lost 3 bases and J lost 1 base. Looked up from germline, CDR1 is SGHRS and CDR2 is YFSETQ. This CDR3 reads CASSSTQGAQSYEQYF. The CDR3, as DNA: TGCGCCAGCAGCTCAACACAGGGGGCACAGTCCTACGAGCAGTACTTC.

The chain employs TRBV5-6 and TRBJ1-2; 7 bases fit TRBD1. The CDR3 is 14 residues long. After removal of 2 bases from V and 2 bases from J, the junction contained 3 bases not matched to a gene. Germline values: CDR1 SGHDT, CDR2 YYEEEE. In DNA, the CDR3 is TGTGCCAGCAGCTTCGTAGGGGGCAACTATGGCTACACCTTC. This translates into CASSFVGGNYGYTF. The full variable domain, rest sourced from reference TRBV5-6 and TRBJ1-2, is DAGVTQSPTHLIKTRGQQVTLRCSPKSGHDTVSWYQQALGQGPQFIFQYYEEEERQRGNFPDRFSGHQFPNYSSELNVNALLLGDSALYLCASSFVGGNYGYTFGSGTRLTVV.

The chain links TRBV30 to TRBJ1-6; D uncertain. Germline loops: CDR1 GTSNPN, CDR2 SVGIG (reference sequence). The CDR3 is 14 residues long. Trimming took off 4 bases at V and 7 bases at J, with 14 bases between the two ends. CDR3 sequence (DNA): TGTGCCTGGAAGGAGGCCCCGGAGAATTCACCCCTCCACTTT. It translates to CAWKEAPENSPLHF.

This rearrangement joins TRBV19 to TRBJ1-1; D gene ambiguous. This CDR3 contains 17 residues. Germline V gene sequence: CDR1 LNHDA, CDR2 SQIVND (reference sequence). Deletions cut 5 bases from V and 1 base from J, with 20 bases between. The CDR3 region is CASSPRAFPRENTEAFF. The CDR3 DNA sequence: TGTGCCAGTAGTCCCCGGGCCTTTCCGAGGGAGAACACTGAAGCTTTCTTT. Together with reference TRBV19 and TRBJ1-1, the CDR3 gives the full variable domain: DGGITQSPKYLFRKEGQNVTLSCEQNLNHDAMYWYRQDPGQGLRLIYYSQIVNDFQKGDIAEGYSVSREKKESFPLTVTSAQKNPTAFYLCASSPRAFPRENTEAFFGQGTRLTVV.

In this sample, this clone turned up a few times. The V and J genes are TRBV6-5 and TRBJ1-1; tentatively, D is TRBD1 (5 bases). Trimming stripped 6 bases from V and 0 bases from J, with 14 bases between. Germline CDR1 is MNHEY and CDR2 is SVGAGI. CDR3 size: 15 residues. The CDR3: CASSPLGGVNTEAFF. CDR3 DNA sequence: TGTGCCAGCAGCCCTTTGGGAGGGGTGAACACTGAAGCTTTCTTT.

The rearrangement links TRBV13 to TRBJ1-2, with D perhaps matching TRBD1 (6 bases). The ends were cut back, 5 bases at V and 6 bases at J, with 28 bases in the middle. Germline assignment: CDR1 PRHDT and CDR2 FYEKMQ (reference sequence). The CDR3 contains 18 residues. The CDR3 DNA is TGTGCCAGCAGCGCCCGGGACACAAGGGGACGGCGTGTGGATGGCTACACCTTC. Translating gives CASSARDTRGRRVDGYTF. Looking up the rest from reference TRBV13 and TRBJ1-2 gives the full variable domain: AAGVIQSPRHLIKEKRETATLKCYPIPRHDTVYWYQQGPGQDPQFLISFYEKMQSDKGSIPDRFSAQQFSDYHSELNMSSLELGDSALYFCASSARDTRGRRVDGYTFGSGTRLTVV.

This chain links TRBV6-1 with TRBJ2-1; 9 bases map to TRBD1. CDR1 and CDR2 (germline): MNHNS, SASEGT. V lost 1 base to trimming and J lost 4 bases; unmatched junction nucleotides: 5. CDR3 length: 16 amino acids. The CDR3 DNA is TGTGCCAGCAGTGAAGGTGACAGGGGGGGATACAATGAGCAGTTCTTC. This gives the protein CASSEGDRGGYNEQFF.

The chain joins TRBV9 to TRBJ2-5, with D possibly matching TRBD2 (5 bases). CDR1 SGDLS and CDR2 YYNGEE come from the germline V gene. CDR3 size: 16 residues. V was clipped by 4 bases and J by 2 bases, with 18 bases between them. The CDR3 nucleotides read TGTGCCAGCAGCCCTTCGACTCGCGGGCCACAAGAGACCCAGTACTTC. As protein: CASSPSTRGPQETQYF.

CDR3 coding DNA: TGTGCCAGCAGCTCCCGGACAGGTCCCTCCTACGAGCAGTACTTC. It codes for CASSSRTGPSYEQYF. J is TRBJ2-7 and V is TRBV11-3, with 7 nucleotides matching TRBD1. The CDR3 runs 15 residues. J gave up 0 bases and V 4 bases, and 6 bases lay outside the gene matches. The germline gives CDR1 SGHNT, CDR2 YENEEA.

This chain links TRBV25-1 with TRBJ2-7; D may be TRBD2 (6 bases). The V and J ends lost 4 bases and 1 base respectively, with 8 bases between them. The CDR3 contains 13 residues. In germline, CDR1 is MGHDK, CDR2 SYGVNS. The CDR3 DNA sequence: TGTGCCAGCAGTGTTGGAGGGTCCTACGAGCAGTACTTC. Translation gives CASSVGGSYEQYF.

This rearrangement joins TRBV4-3 to TRBJ1-6; D unclear. Germline V lookup: CDR1 LGHNA, CDR2 YSLEER. This CDR3 is built from 15 residues. V dropped 0 bases and J dropped 10 bases, with 13 bases sitting between them. In nucleotides, the CDR3 is TGCGCCAGCAGCCAAGATGGGAGGGATGGCTCACCCCTCCACTTT. Protein product: CASSQDGRDGSPLHF.

The chain combines TRBV6-6 with TRBJ2-1; D is possibly TRBD2 (7 bases). This CDR3 region has 14 residues. Germline assignment: CDR1 MNHNY and CDR2 SVGAGI (reference sequence). Trimming shortened V by 8 bases and J by 3 bases, and 14 bases separated the two germline ends. The CDR3 region has the DNA TGTGCCAGCCGTACGGGGGGCTTCTACAATGAGCAGTTCTTC. It yields the protein CASRTGGFYNEQFF.

This chain joins TRBV6-4 and TRBJ1-2; D ambiguous. V lost 2 bases to trimming and J lost 4 bases, with 8 bases between them. Germline-derived CDR1 and CDR2 are MRHNA and SNTAGT. This CDR3 comprises 13 residues. The CDR3 nucleotides read TGTGCCAGCAGTGACCACAGCTTCTATGGCTACACCTTC. Its protein is CASSDHSFYGYTF.

The chain carries TRBV5-1 and TRBJ1-2; a possible D gene is TRBD1 (6 bases). V lost 4 bases and J 5 bases, leaving 18 bases between the germline ends. The CDR3 sequence is 15 residues long. Germline V gives CDR1 SGHRS, CDR2 YFSETQ. CDR3 nucleotide sequence: TGCGCCAGCAGCCCCCGGGACAATTATCAGTATGGCTACACCTTC. It codes for CASSPRDNYQYGYTF.

There are a few counts of this clone. CDR3 region: CASNGSGRDYNEQFF. The CDR3, as DNA: TGTGCCAGCAACGGTAGCGGGAGGGATTACAATGAGCAGTTCTTC. The rearrangement uses TRBV28 and TRBJ2-1; TRBD2 agrees at 11 bases. The CDR3 totals 15 residues. Trimming took 7 bases from V and 4 from J; bases not matched to a gene: 6. CDR1 and CDR2 from the germline V gene are MDHEN and SYDVKM.